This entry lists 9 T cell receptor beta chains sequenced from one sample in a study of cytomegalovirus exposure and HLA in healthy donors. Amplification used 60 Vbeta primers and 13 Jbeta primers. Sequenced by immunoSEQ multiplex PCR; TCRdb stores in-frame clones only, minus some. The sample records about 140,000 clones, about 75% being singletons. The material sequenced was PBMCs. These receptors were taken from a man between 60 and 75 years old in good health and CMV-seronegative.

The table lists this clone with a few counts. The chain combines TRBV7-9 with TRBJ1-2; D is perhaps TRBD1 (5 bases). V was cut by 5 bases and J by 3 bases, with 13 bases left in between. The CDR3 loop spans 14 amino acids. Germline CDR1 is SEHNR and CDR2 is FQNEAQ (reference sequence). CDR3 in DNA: TGTGCCAGCAGCCTCAGCAGGGTGGACTATGGCTACACCTTC. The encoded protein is CASSLSRVDYGYTF.

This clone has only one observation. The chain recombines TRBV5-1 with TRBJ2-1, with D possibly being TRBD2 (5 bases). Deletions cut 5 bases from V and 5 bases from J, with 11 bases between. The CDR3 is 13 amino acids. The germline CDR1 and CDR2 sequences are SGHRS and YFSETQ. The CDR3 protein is CASRVSGNNEQFF. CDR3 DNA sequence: TGCGCCAGCAGGGTTTCCGGGAACAATGAGCAGTTCTTC. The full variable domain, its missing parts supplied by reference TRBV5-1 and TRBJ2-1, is KAGVTQTPRYLIKTRGQQVTLSCSPISGHRSVSWYQQTPGQGLQFLFEYFSETQRNKGNFPGRFSGRQFSNSRSEMNVSTLELGDSALYLCASRVSGNNEQFFGPGTRLTVL.

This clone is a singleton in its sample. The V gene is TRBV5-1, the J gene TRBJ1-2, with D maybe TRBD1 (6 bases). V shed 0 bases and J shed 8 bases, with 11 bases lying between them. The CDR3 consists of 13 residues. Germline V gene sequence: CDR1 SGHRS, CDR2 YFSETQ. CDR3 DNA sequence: TGCGCCAGCAGCTTGGCCAAGGACAGCGGCTACACCTTC. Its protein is CASSLAKDSGYTF.

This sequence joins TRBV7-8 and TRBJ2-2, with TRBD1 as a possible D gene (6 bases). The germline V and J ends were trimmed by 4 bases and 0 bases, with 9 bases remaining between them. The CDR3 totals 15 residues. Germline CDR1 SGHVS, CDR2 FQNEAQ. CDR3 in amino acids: CASSSRTANTGELFF. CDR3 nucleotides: TGTGCCAGCAGCTCGAGGACAGCGAACACCGGGGAGCTGTTTTTT. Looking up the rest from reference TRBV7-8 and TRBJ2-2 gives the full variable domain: GAGVSQSPRYKVAKRGQDVALRCDPISGHVSLFWYQQALGQGPEFLTYFQNEAQLDKSGLPSDRFFAERPEGSVSTLKIQRTQQEDSAVYLCASSSRTANTGELFFGEGSRLTVL.

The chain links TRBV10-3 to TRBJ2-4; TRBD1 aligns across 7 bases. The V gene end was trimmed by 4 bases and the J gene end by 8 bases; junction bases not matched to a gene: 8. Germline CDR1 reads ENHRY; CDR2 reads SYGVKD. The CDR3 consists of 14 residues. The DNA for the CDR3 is TGTGCCATCAGTGGTTCCGGACAGGCGGACATTCAGTACTTC. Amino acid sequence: CAISGSGQADIQYF.

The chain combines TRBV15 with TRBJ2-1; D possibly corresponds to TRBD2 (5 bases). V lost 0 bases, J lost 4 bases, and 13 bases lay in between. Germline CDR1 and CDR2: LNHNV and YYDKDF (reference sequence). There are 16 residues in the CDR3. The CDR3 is CATSRDRDQRYNEQFF. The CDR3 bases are TGTGCCACCAGCAGAGATCGGGATCAGAGGTACAATGAGCAGTTCTTC.

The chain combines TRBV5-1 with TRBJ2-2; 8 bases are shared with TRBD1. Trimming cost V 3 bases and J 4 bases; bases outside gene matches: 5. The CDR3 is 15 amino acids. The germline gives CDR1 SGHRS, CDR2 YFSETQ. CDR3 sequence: CASSWTGIGTGELFF. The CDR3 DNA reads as TGCGCCAGCAGCTGGACAGGGATAGGCACCGGGGAGCTGTTTTTT.

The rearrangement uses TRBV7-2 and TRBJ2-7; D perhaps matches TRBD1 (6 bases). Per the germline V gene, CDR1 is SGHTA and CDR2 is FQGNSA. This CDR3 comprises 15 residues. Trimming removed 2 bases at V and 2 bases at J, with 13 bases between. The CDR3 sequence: CASSLTGTYTYEQYF. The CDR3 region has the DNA TGTGCCAGCAGCTTAACCGGGACATACACCTACGAGCAGTACTTC.

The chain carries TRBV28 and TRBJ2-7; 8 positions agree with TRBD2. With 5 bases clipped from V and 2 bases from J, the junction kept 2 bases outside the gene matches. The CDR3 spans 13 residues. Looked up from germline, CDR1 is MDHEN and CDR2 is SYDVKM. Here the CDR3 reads CASSTSGPYEQYF. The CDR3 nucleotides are TGTGCCAGCAGTACTAGCGGACCCTACGAGCAGTACTTC.